Listed below are T cell receptor beta chains from one sample, sequenced in a study of response to subunit inactivated influenza vaccine. TCRdb fed the RT-PCR reads into MiXCR, producing one record per CDR3 protein. Here the sample spans under 550,000 distinct CDR3 sequences, under 9% being singletons. The sample in question was PBMCs from blood, obtained about 24 months after vaccination. These receptors originate from a man aged 45-69 years who received an inactivated influenza vaccine. CDR3s include the opening cysteine and the closing phenylalanine or tryptophan. D genes are given only for firm matches. Part of the rows lack a size; the others show once, few, many or a class for expanded clones.

J gene: TRBJ1-1; D gene: NA; clone size: few; V gene: TRBV29-1; CDR3 DNA: TGCAGCGTCAAGCGGGGCGGGAACACTGAAGCTTTCTTT; CDR3 protein: CSVKRGGNTEAFF
J gene: TRBJ2-5; D gene: NA; clone size: NA; V gene: TRBV7-2; CDR3 DNA: TGTGCCAGCAGCTTACAACCCGGGTCCCAGTACTTC; CDR3 protein: CASSLQPGSQYF
J gene: TRBJ2-1; D gene: TRBD2; clone size: few; V gene: TRBV24-1; CDR3 DNA: TGTGCCACCAGTGATTTCAGGGAGGGTAACTACAATGAGCAGTTCTTC; CDR3 protein: CATSDFREGNYNEQFF
J gene: TRBJ2-1; D gene: TRBD2; clone size: NA; V gene: TRBV3-1; CDR3 DNA: TGTGCCAGCAGGAAAGCGGGAGGGTACAATGAGCAGTTCTTC; CDR3 protein: CASRKAGGYNEQFF
J gene: TRBJ2-1; D gene: TRBD2; clone size: many; V gene: TRBV7-8; CDR3 DNA: TGTGCCAGCAGCTTAACCGCTAGCGGGAGGTCCTACAATGAGCAGTTCTTC; CDR3 protein: CASSLTASGRSYNEQFF
J gene: TRBJ1-5; D gene: TRBD1; clone size: many; V gene: TRBV12-3/TRBV12-4; CDR3 DNA: TGTGCCAGCAGTTTAATTGGACAGGGAGATCAGCCCCAGCATTTT; CDR3 protein: CASSLIGQGDQPQHF
J gene: TRBJ2-3; D gene: NA; clone size: few; V gene: TRBV7-9; CDR3 DNA: TGTGCCAGCAGCTTAAAAGGGTCAGATACGCAGTATTTT; CDR3 protein: CASSLKGSDTQYF
J gene: TRBJ2-1; D gene: TRBD2; clone size: NA; V gene: TRBV7-6; CDR3 DNA: TGTGCCAGCAGCTTATGGTCCCCCCTTCGGACTAGCGGGACATACAATGAGCAGTTCTTC; CDR3 protein: CASSLWSPLRTSGTYNEQFF
J gene: TRBJ2-6; D gene: NA; clone size: NA; V gene: TRBV6-1; CDR3 DNA: TGTGCCAGCAGTATTTTCCGGGGTACTGGGGCCAACGTCCTGACTTTC; CDR3 protein: CASSIFRGTGANVLTF
J gene: TRBJ2-3; D gene: NA; clone size: few; V gene: TRBV4-2; CDR3 DNA: TGTGCCAGCAGCCAAGGCCCAGCTCCTACAGATACGCAGTATTTT; CDR3 protein: CASSQGPAPTDTQYF
J gene: TRBJ1-1; D gene: NA; clone size: many; V gene: TRBV25-1; CDR3 DNA: TGTGCCAGCAGTGCCCTGACAGTTTCGGAAGGCGAAGCTTTCTTT; CDR3 protein: CASSALTVSEGEAFF
J gene: TRBJ2-7; D gene: NA; clone size: NA; V gene: TRBV12-3/TRBV12-4; CDR3 DNA: TGTGCCAGCTACCCCGGGGCAGGACGCGAGCAGTACTTC; CDR3 protein: CASYPGAGREQYF
J gene: TRBJ2-2; D gene: NA; clone size: NA; V gene: TRBV5-5; CDR3 DNA: TGTGCCAGCAAGATTATCGGACAGATAAAGTTGTTTTTT; CDR3 protein: CASKIIGQIKLFF
J gene: TRBJ2-2; D gene: NA; clone size: NA; V gene: TRBV27; CDR3 DNA: TGTGCCAGCAGTCCAAAGAGGGGAGCTGCGGAGCTGTTTTTT; CDR3 protein: CASSPKRGAAELFF
J gene: TRBJ2-7; D gene: NA; clone size: few; V gene: TRBV29-1; CDR3 DNA: TGCAGCGTTGGAGGGGGCGAGCAGTACTTC; CDR3 protein: CSVGGGEQYF
J gene: TRBJ2-2; D gene: NA; clone size: NA; V gene: TRBV6-1; CDR3 DNA: TGTGCCAGTCGGAGGGGGGGAACCACCGGGGAGCTGTTTTTT; CDR3 protein: CASRRGGTTGELFF
J gene: TRBJ1-2; D gene: TRBD1; clone size: NA; V gene: TRBV27; CDR3 DNA: TGTGCCAGCAGTTTAGTGCAGGGGGCAGGCTACACCTTC; CDR3 protein: CASSLVQGAGYTF
J gene: TRBJ2-3; D gene: NA; clone size: NA; V gene: TRBV14; CDR3 DNA: TGTGCCAGCAGCCAATATGGCCCCCGGGATACGCAGTATTTT; CDR3 protein: CASSQYGPRDTQYF
J gene: TRBJ1-1; D gene: NA; clone size: few; V gene: TRBV5-6; CDR3 DNA: TGTGCCAGCAGCTTATCAGATGAAGCTTTCTTT; CDR3 protein: CASSLSDEAFF
J gene: TRBJ2-3; D gene: TRBD2; clone size: NA; V gene: TRBV6-1; CDR3 DNA: TGTGCCAGCAGTACGGGGGCGGGGGGGGCAGATACGCAGTATTTT; CDR3 protein: CASSTGAGGADTQYF